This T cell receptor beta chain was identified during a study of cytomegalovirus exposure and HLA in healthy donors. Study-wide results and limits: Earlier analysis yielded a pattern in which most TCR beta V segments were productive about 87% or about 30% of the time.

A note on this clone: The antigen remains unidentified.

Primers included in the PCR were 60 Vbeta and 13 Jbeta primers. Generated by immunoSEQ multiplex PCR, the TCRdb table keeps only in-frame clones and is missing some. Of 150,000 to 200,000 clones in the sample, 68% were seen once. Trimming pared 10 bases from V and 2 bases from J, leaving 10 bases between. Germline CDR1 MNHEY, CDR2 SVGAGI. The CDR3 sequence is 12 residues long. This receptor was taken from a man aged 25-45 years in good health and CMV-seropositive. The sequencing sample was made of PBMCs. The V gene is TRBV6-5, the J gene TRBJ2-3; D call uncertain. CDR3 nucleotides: TGTGCCACCATCAGTCACACAGATACGCAGTATTTT. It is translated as CATISHTDTQYF.